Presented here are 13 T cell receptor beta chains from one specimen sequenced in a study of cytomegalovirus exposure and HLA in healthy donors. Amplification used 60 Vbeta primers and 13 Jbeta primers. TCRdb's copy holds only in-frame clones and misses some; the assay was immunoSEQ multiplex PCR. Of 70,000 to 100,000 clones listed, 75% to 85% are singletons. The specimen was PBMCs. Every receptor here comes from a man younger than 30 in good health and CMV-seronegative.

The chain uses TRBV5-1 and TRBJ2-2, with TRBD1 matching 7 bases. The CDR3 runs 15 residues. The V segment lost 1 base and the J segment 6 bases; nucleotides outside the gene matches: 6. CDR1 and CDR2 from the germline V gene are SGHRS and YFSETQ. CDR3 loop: CASSLIGGLAGELFF. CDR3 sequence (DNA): TGCGCCAGCAGCTTGATAGGGGGCCTCGCCGGGGAGCTGTTTTTT. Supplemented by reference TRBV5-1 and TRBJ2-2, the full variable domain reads KAGVTQTPRYLIKTRGQQVTLSCSPISGHRSVSWYQQTPGQGLQFLFEYFSETQRNKGNFPGRFSGRQFSNSRSEMNVSTLELGDSALYLCASSLIGGLAGELFFGEGSRLTVL.

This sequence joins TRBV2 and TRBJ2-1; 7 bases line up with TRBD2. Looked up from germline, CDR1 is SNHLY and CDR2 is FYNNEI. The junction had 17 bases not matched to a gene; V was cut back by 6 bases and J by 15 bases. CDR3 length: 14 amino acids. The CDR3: CASSVRTHRGGPFF. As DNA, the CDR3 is TGTGCCAGCAGCGTCCGAACCCATAGGGGAGGGCCGTTCTTC.

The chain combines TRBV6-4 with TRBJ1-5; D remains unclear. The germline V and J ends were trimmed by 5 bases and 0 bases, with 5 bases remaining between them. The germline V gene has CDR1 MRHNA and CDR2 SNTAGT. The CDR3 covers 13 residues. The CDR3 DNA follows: TGTGCCAGCAGTCCAGATAGCAATCAGCCCCAGCATTTT. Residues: CASSPDSNQPQHF.

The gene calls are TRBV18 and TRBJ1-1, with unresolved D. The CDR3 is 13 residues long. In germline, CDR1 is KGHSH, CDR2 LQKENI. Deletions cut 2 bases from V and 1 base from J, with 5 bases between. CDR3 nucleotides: TGTGCCAGCTCACCAACTGCGAACACTGAAGCTTTCTTT. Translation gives CASSPTANTEAFF.

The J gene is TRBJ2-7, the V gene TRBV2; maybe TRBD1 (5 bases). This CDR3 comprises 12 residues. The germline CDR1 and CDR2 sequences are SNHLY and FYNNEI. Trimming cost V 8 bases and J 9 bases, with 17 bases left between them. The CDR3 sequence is CASEQDRSGQYF. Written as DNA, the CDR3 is TGTGCCAGCGAACAGGACCGAAGTGGGCAGTACTTC.

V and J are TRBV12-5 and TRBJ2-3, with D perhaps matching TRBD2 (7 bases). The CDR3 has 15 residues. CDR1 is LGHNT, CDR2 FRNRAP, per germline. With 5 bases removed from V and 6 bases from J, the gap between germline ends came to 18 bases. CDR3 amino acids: CASGRGARDMDTQYF. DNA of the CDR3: TGTGCTAGTGGTCGGGGGGCCCGGGATATGGATACGCAGTATTTT. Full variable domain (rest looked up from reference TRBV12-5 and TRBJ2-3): DARVTQTPRHKVTEMGQEVTMRCQPILGHNTVFWYRQTMMQGLELLAYFRNRAPLDDSGMPKDRFSAEMPDATLATLKIQPSEPRDSAVYFCASGRGARDMDTQYFGPGTRLTVL.

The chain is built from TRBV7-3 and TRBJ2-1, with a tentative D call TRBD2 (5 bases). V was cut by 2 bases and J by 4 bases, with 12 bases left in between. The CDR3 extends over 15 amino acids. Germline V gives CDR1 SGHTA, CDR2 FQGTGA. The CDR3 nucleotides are TGTGCCAGCAGCTTAGAGATGGCGGGTTACAATGAGCAGTTCTTC. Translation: CASSLEMAGYNEQFF. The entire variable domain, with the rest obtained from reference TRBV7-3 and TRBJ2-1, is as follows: GAGVSQTPSNKVTEKGKYVELRCDPISGHTALYWYRQSLGQGPEFLIYFQGTGAADDSGLPNDRFFAVRPEGSVSTLKIQRTERGDSAVYLCASSLEMAGYNEQFFGPGTRLTVL.

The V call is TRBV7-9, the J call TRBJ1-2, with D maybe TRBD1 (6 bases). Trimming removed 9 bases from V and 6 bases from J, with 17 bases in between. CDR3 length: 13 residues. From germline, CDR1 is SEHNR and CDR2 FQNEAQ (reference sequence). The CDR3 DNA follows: TGTGCCAGTTCCATAGGGGGTTTCGATGGCTACACCTTC. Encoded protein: CASSIGGFDGYTF. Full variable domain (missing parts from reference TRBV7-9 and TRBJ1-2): DTGVSQNPRHKITKRGQNVTFRCDPISEHNRLYWYRQTLGQGPEFLTYFQNEAQLEKSRLLSDRFSAERPKGSFSTLEIQRTEQGDSAMYLCASSIGGFDGYTFGSGTRLTVV.

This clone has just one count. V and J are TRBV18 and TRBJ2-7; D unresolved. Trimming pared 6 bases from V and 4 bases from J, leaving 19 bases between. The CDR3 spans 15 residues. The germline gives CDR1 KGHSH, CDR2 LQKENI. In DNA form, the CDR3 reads TGTGCCAGCTCCGAGTCGGGTGAGCGTTCGTACGAGCAGTACTTC. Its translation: CASSESGERSYEQYF.

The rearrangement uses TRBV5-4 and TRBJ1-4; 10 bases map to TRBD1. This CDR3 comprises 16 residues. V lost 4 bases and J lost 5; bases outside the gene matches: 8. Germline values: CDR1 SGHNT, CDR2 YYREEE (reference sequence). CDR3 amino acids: CASSPAPGQGNEKLFF. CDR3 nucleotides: TGTGCCAGCAGCCCCGCACCGGGACAGGGGAATGAAAAACTGTTTTTT.

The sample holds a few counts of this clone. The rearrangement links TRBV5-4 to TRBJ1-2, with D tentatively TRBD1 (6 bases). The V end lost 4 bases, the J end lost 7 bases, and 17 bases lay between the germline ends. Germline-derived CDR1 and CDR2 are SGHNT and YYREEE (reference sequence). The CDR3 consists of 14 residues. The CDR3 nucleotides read TGTGCCAGCAGCCTGAGGGGGGGCAATGGTGGCTACACCTTC. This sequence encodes CASSLRGGNGGYTF.

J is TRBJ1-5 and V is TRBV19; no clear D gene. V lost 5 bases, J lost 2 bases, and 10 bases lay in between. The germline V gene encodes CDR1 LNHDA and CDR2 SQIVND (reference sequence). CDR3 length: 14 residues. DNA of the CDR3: TGTGCCAGTAGTGGAGGGTGGGGCAATCAGCCCCAGCATTTT. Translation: CASSGGWGNQPQHF.

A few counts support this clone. CDR3 region: CSVEGHYRGQSYEQYF. CDR3 sequence (DNA): TGCAGCGTTGAAGGCCACTACAGGGGGCAAAGCTACGAGCAGTACTTC. The chain is built from TRBV29-1 and TRBJ2-7; 9 nucleotides agree with TRBD1. This CDR3 spans 16 amino acids. The V and J ends lost 1 base and 3 bases, in that order; junction bases with no gene match: 10. CDR1 and CDR2 from the germline V gene are SQVTM and ANQGSEA.